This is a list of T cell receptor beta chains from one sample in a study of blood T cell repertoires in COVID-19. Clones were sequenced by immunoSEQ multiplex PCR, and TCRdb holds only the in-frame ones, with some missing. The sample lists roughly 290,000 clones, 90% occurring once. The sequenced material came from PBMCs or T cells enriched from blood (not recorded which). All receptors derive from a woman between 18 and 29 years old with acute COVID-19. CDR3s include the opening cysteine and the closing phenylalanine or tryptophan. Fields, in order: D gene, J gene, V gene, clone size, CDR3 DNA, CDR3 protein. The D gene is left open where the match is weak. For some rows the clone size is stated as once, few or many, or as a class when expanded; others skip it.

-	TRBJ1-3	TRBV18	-	TGTGCCAGCTCACCGTGGGACACTCTCGGAAACACCATATATTTT	CASSPWDTLGNTIYF
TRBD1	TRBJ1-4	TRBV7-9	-	TGTGCCAGCAGCTCGCCCAGGGGGCCCCTAGCAACTAATGAAAAACTGTTTTTT	CASSSPRGPLATNEKLFF
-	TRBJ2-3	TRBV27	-	TGTGCCAGCAACGACAGGAAAGATACGCAGTATTTT	CASNDRKDTQYF
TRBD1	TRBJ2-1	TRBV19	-	TGTGCCAGTAGTACCGGACAGGATTTCTTCCTTCACTCCTACAATGAGCAGTTCTTC	CASSTGQDFFLHSYNEQFF
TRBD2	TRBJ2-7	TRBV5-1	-	TGCGCCAGCAGCTCAGCGGGGGAGATATACGAGCAGTACTTC	CASSSAGEIYEQYF
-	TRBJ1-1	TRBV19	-	TGTGCCAGTAGTAGAAGCCTAGTTTCGAACACTGAAGCTTTCTTT	CASSRSLVSNTEAFF
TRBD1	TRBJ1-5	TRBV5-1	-	TGCGCCAGCAGCCTGACAGGGGAACAGCCCCAGCATTTT	CASSLTGEQPQHF
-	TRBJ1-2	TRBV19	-	TGTGCCAGTAGTCCCCAGGGTGACGGCTACACCTTC	CASSPQGDGYTF
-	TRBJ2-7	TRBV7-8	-	TGTGCCAGCAGCTTAGCAATGACACGGACCTACGAGCAGTACTTC	CASSLAMTRTYEQYF
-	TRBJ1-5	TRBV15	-	TGTGCCACCAGCAGAGATGGGGGAGGTGGTCAGCCCCAGCATTTT	CATSRDGGGGQPQHF
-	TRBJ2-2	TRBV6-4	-	TGTGCCAGCAGTGACTACGGAGGGGACACCGGGGAGCTGTTTTTT	CASSDYGGDTGELFF
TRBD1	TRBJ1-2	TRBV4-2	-	TGTGCCAGCAGCCGAGAGAAATCGGGACAGGGAAACTATGGCTACACCTTC	CASSREKSGQGNYGYTF
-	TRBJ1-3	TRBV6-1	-	TGTGCCAGCAGTGAATTGGGTCGAAGGGGATTTTTTGGGACTGGAAACACCATATATTTT	CASSELGRRGFFGTGNTIYF
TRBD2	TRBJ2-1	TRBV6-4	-	TGTGCCAGCAGTGTACTAGCGGGAGACATAAATGAGCAGTTCTTC	CASSVLAGDINEQFF
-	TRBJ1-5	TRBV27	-	TGTGCCTCTGGGGAGGGGAATCAGCCCCAGCATTTT	CASGEGNQPQHF
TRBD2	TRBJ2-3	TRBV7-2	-	TGTGCCAGCAGCGGGGGGACTAGTAATCCAGATACGCAGTATTTT	CASSGGTSNPDTQYF
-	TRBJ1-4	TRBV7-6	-	TGTGCCAGCAGCTTAGAGGCCAGACTTAATGAAAAACTGTTTTTT	CASSLEARLNEKLFF
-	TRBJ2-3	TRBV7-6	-	TGTGCCAGCAGCTTAGACGGGCTAGCAACAGATACGCAGTATTTT	CASSLDGLATDTQYF
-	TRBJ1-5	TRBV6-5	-	TGTGCCAGCGGACCGGCGGGGGCGAGAATTCAGCCCCAGCATTTT	CASGPAGARIQPQHF
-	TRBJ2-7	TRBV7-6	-	TGTGCCAGCAGCCCAAGCGGACGGAGCTCCTACGAGCAGTACTTC	CASSPSGRSSYEQYF
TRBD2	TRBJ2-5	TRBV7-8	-	TGTGCCAGCAGCCCCGGCGGTAGCGGGTACTACTTC	CASSPGGSGYYF
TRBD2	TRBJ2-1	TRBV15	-	TGTGCCACCGCCCAGGCTCAGCGGGAGGGAAGTGAGCAGTTCTTC	CATAQAQREGSEQFF
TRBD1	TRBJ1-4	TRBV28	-	TGTGCCAGCAGTCAGGGGGTAGGGAAACTGTTTTTT	CASSQGVGKLFF
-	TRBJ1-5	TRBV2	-	TGTGCCAGCAGCAGAAGTACAGATAGCAATCAGCCCCAGCATTTT	CASSRSTDSNQPQHF
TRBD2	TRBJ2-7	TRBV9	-	TGTGCCAGCAGCGTAGGTAGCGGGAAAGCCTACGAGCAGTACTTC	CASSVGSGKAYEQYF
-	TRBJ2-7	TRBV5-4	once	TGTGCCAGCAGCTTAGATCCAAGGAGCTCCTACGAGCAGTACTTC	CASSLDPRSSYEQYF
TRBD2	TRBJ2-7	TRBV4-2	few	TGTGCCAGCAGCCAAGTCGTCCCGGGACTACCGTCCGAGCAGTACTTC	CASSQVVPGLPSEQYF
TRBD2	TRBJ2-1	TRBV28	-	TGTGCCAGCAGGCTGGGACTTAGCGGGTACTCCTACAATGAGCAGTTCTTC	CASRLGLSGYSYNEQFF
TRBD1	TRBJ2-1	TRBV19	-	TGTGCCAGTAGTATGACGGGACAGCGTGAGCAGTTCTTC	CASSMTGQREQFF
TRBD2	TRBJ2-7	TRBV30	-	TGTGCCTGGAGTACCTCTAGCGGGCTACCCTACGAGCAGTACTTC	CAWSTSSGLPYEQYF
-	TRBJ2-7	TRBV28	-	TGTGCCAGCAGTTTACGGGTCTCCTACGAGCAGTACTTC	CASSLRVSYEQYF
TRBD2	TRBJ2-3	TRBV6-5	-	TGTGCCAGCAGTTATTCCCAGCGGGAGGTTACAGATACGCAGTATTTT	CASSYSQREVTDTQYF
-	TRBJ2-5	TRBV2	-	TGTGCCAGCAGGGAGGGGTCAGGGACCCAGTACTTC	CASREGSGTQYF
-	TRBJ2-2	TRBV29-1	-	TGCAGCGTTGGAGGTTCAACCGGGGAGCTGTTTTTT	CSVGGSTGELFF
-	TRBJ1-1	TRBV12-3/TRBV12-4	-	TGTGCCAGCAGAAAGGGCGGGGGCACTGAAGCTTTCTTT	CASRKGGGTEAFF
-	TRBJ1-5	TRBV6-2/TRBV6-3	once	TGTGCCAGCAGTTACCGCAGGGCACCCGATCAGCCCCAGCATTTT	CASSYRRAPDQPQHF
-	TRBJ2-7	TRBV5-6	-	TGTGCCAGCAGCTTCCAATACGAGCAGTACTTC	CASSFQYEQYF
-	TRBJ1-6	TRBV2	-	TGTGCCAGCCCGGCCGGAGGCCTTAATTCACCCCTCCACTTT	CASPAGGLNSPLHF
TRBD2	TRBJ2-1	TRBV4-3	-	TGCGCCAGCAGCCAAGATTTACTAGCGGGCTCCTACAATGAGCAGTTCTTC	CASSQDLLAGSYNEQFF
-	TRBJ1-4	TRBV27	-	TGTGCCAGCACGAGCGGAGTGGGTAATGAAAAACTGTTTTTT	CASTSGVGNEKLFF
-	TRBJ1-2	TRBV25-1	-	TGTGCCAGCAGTGATCCACTTTATGGCTACACCTTC	CASSDPLYGYTF
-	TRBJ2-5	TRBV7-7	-	TGTGCCAGCAGCTTAGCCCCCAGCCAAGAGACCCAGTACTTC	CASSLAPSQETQYF
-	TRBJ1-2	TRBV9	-	TGTGCCAGCGCGACGGCAGGGTCGAGCCGTCACTATGGCTACACCTTC	CASATAGSSRHYGYTF
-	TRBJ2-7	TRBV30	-	TGTGCCTGGAGTATCCGGGACTTATACTCCTACGAGCAGTACTTC	CAWSIRDLYSYEQYF
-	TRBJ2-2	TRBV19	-	TGTGCCAGTAGTTTCGGAGGTAGGGCCGGGGAGCTGTTTTTT	CASSFGGRAGELFF
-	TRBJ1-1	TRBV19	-	TGTGCCAGTAGTGTCGACAGGTCCATGAACACTGAAGCTTTCTTT	CASSVDRSMNTEAFF
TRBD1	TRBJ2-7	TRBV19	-	TGTGCCAGTAGTACTACAGGGGTCCACGAGCAGTACTTC	CASSTTGVHEQYF
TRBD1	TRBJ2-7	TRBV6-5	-	TGTGCCAGCAGACGCACCCCGACAGGGATGGGCGAGCAGTACTTC	CASRRTPTGMGEQYF
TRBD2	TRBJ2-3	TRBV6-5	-	TGTGCCAGCAGACTCGGGACTAGCGGGAGAGATACGCAGTATTTT	CASRLGTSGRDTQYF
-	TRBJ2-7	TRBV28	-	TGTGCCAGCAGTTCGGTCGTCTACGAGCAGTACTTC	CASSSVVYEQYF
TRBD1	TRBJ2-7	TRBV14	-	TGTGCCAGCAGCCCTACAGGGGTGGGGGAGCAGTACTTC	CASSPTGVGEQYF
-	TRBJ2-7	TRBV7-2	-	TGTGCCAGCAGCCTCCCACCAGGGGAGCAGTACTTC	CASSLPPGEQYF
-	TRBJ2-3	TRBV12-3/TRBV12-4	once	TGTGCCAGCAGTTATCTCTCAGATACGCAGTATTTT	CASSYLSDTQYF
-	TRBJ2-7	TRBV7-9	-	TGTGCCAGCAGCTTAAGTGTTGGGGGCCTCTCCTACGAGCAGTACTTC	CASSLSVGGLSYEQYF
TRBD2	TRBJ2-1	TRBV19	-	TGTGCCAGTAGATCGGGACTAGCGGGAGCCAATGAGCAGTTCTTC	CASRSGLAGANEQFF